The table lists the clone carrying this T cell receptor (beta chain) with many counts. The sample comes from a study of T cells in Graves' hyperthyroidism and ophthalmopathy. There were TCR beta CDR3 regions amplified from RNA transcripts. The HTBI primer set was used in a first-round RT-PCR of the TCR CDR3. TCRdb called the multiplex PCR reads again in MiXCR, with one record for every CDR3 protein. The table lists about 480,000 distinct CDR3 sequences, 13% to 15% of them singletons. V gave up 8 bases and J gave up 2 bases; unmatched junction bases: 5. Germline V gene data show CDR1 as MNHNS and CDR2 as SASEGT. The CDR3 extends over 13 amino acids.

The sequence was obtained from a woman aged 18-29 years with Graves' hyperthyroidism. The sequenced sample consisted of blood. The chain joins TRBV6-1 to TRBJ2-7, with TRBD1 matching over 8 bases. For the CDR3, the DNA is TGTGCCAGCGTAGGACAGGGCCCCTACGAGCAGTACGTC. Translating it yields CASVGQGPYEQYV.